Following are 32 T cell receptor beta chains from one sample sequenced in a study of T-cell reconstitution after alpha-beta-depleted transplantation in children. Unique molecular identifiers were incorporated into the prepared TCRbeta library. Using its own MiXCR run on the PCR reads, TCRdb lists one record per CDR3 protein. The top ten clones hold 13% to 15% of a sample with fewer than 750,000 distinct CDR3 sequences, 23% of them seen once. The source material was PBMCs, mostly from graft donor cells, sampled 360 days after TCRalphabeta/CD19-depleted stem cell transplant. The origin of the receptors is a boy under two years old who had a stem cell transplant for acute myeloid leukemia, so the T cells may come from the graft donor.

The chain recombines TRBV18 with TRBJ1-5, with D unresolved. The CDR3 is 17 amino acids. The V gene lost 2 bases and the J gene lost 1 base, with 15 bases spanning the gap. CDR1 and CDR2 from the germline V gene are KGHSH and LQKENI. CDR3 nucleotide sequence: TGTGCCAGCTCACCAAGGAGAGGGAGGGAGAGCAATCAGCCCCAGCATTTT. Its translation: CASSPRRGRESNQPQHF.

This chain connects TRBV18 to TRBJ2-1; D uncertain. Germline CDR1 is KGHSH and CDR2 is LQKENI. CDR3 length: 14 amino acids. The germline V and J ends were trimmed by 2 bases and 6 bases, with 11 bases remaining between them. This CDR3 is CASSPSGHSNEQFF. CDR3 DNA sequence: TGTGCCAGCTCACCATCCGGGCACTCCAATGAGCAGTTCTTC.

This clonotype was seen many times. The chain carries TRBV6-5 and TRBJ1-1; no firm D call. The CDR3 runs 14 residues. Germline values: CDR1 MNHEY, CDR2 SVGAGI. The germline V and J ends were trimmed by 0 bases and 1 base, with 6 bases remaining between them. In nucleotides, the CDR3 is TGTGCCAGCAGTTACTCGAAAGAGAACACTGAAGCTTTCTTT. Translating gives CASSYSKENTEAFF.

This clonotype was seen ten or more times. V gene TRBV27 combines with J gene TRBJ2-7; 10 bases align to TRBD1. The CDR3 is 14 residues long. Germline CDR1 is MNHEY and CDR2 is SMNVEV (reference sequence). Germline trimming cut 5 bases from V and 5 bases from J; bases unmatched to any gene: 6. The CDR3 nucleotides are TGTGCCAGCAGTCGAGGGACAGGGGTGGACGAGCAGTACTTC. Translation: CASSRGTGVDEQYF.

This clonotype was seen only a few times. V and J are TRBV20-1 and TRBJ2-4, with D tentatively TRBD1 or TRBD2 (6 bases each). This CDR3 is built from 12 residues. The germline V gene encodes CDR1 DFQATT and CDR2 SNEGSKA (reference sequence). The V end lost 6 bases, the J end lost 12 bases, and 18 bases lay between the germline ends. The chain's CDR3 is CSAPGWGAGQYF. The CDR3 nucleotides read TGCAGTGCCCCCGGGTGGGGGGCGGGTCAGTACTTC.

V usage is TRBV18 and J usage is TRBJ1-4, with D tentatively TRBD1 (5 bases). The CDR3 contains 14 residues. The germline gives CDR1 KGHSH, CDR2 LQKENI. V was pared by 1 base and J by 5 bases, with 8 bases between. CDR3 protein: CASSPQGWNEKLFF. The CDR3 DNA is TGTGCCAGCTCACCACAGGGGTGGAATGAAAAACTGTTTTTT.

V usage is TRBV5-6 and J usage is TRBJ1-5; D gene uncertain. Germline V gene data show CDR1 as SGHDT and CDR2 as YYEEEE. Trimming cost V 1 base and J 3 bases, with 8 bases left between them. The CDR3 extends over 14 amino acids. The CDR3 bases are TGTGCCAGCAGCTTGATGGCAGACAATCAGCCCCAGCATTTT. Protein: CASSLMADNQPQHF.

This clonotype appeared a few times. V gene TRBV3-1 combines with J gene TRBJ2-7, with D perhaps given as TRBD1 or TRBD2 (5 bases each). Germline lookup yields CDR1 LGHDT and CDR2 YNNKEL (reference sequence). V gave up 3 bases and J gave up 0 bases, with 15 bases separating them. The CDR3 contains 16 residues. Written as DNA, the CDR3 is TGTGCCAGCAGCCAGGGGCGGCGGGTTTCCTCCTACGAGCAGTACTTC. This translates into CASSQGRRVSSYEQYF.

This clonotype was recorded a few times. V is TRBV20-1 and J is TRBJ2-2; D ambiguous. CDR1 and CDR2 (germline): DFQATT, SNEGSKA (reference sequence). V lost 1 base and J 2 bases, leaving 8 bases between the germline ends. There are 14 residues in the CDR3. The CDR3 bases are TGCAGTGCTAGAGTGACCGATAACACCGGGGAGCTGTTTTTT. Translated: CSARVTDNTGELFF.

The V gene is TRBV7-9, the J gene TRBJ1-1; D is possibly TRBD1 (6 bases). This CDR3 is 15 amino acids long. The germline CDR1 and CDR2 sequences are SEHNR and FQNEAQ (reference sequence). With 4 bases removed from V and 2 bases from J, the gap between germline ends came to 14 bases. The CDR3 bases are TGTGCCAGCAGCTCGGGGGGCGCGAGAAACACTGAAGCTTTCTTT. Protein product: CASSSGGARNTEAFF.

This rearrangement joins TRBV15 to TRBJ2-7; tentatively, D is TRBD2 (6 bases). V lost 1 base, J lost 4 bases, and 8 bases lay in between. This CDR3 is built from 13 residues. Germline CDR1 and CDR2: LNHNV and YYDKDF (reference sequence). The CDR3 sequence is CATSRGLVYEQYF. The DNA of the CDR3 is TGTGCCACCAGCAGAGGACTAGTTTACGAGCAGTACTTC.

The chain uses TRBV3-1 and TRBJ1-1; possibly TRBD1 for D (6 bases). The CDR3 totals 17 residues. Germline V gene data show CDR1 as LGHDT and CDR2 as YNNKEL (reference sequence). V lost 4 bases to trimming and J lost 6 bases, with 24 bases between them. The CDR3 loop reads CASSPYQGLSPYAEAFF. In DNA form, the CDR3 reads TGTGCCAGCAGCCCCTATCAGGGGTTAAGTCCCTACGCTGAAGCTTTCTTT.

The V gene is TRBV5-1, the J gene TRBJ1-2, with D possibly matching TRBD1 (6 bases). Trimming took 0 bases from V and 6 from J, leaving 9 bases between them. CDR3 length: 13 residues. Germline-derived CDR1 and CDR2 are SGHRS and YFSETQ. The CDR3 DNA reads TGCGCCAGCAGCTTGGGACAGGACGATGGCTACACCTTC. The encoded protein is CASSLGQDDGYTF.

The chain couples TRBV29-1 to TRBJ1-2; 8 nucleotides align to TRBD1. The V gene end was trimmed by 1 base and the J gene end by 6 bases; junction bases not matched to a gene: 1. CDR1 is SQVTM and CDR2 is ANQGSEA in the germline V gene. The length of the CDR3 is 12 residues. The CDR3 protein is CSVEGRGHGYTF. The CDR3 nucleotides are TGCAGCGTTGAAGGCAGGGGGCATGGCTACACCTTC. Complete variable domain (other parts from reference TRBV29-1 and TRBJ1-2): SAVISQKPSRDICQRGTSLTIQCQVDSQVTMMFWYRQQPGQSLTLIATANQGSEATYESGFVIDKFPISRPNLTFSTLTVSNMSPEDSSIYLCSVEGRGHGYTFGSGTRLTVV.

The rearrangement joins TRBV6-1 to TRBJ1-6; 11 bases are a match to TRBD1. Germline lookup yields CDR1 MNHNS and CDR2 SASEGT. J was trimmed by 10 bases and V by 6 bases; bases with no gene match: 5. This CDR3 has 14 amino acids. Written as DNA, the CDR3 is TGTGCCAGCAGCCGGACAGGGGGCGGCTCACCCCTCCACTTT. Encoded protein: CASSRTGGGSPLHF.

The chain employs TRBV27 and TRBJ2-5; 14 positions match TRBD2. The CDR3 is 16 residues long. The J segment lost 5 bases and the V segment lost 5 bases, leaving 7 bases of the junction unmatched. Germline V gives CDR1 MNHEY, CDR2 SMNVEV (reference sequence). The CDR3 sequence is CASSQTSGGGWETQYF. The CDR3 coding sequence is TGTGCCAGCAGTCAGACTAGCGGGGGGGGTTGGGAGACCCAGTACTTC.

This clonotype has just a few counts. The CDR3 reads CASSHTWNTEAFF. In DNA, the CDR3 is TGTGCCAGCAGCCATACGTGGAACACTGAAGCTTTCTTT. J is TRBJ1-1 and V is TRBV14; D is unresolved. This CDR3 spans 13 amino acids. V shed 3 bases and J shed 1 base, with 6 bases lying between them. Germline V gene sequence: CDR1 SGHDN, CDR2 FVKESK. Using reference TRBV14 and TRBJ1-1 for the parts outside the CDR3, the full variable domain is EAGVTQFPSHSVIEKGQTVTLRCDPISGHDNLYWYRRVMGKEIKFLLHFVKESKQDESGMPNNRFLAERTGGTYSTLKVQPAELEDSGVYFCASSHTWNTEAFFGQGTRLTVV.

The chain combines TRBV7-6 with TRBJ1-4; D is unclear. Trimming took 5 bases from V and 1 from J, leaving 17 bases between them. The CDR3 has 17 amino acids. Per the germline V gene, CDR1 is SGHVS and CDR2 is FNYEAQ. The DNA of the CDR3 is TGTGCCAGCAGCCGAGGGAGCTCGAGCAGAACTAATGAAAAACTGTTTTTT. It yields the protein CASSRGSSSRTNEKLFF. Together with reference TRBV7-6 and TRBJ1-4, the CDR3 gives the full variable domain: GAGVSQSPRYKVTKRGQDVALRCDPISGHVSLYWYRQALGQGPEFLTYFNYEAQQDKSGLPNDRFSAERPEGSISTLTIQRTEQRDSAMYRCASSRGSSSRTNEKLFFGSGTQLSVL.

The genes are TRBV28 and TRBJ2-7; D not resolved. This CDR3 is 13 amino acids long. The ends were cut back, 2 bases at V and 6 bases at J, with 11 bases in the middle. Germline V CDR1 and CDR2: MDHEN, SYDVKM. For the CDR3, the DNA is TGTGCCAGCAGTTTAAACCCCCCCTCCGAGCAGTACGTC. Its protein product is CASSLNPPSEQYV.

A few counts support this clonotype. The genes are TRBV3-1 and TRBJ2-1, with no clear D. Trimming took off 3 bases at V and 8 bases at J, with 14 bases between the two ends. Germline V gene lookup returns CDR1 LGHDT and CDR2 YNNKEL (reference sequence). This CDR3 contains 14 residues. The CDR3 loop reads CASSQVWGQDEQFF. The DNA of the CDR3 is TGTGCCAGCAGCCAGGTGTGGGGTCAGGATGAGCAGTTCTTC.

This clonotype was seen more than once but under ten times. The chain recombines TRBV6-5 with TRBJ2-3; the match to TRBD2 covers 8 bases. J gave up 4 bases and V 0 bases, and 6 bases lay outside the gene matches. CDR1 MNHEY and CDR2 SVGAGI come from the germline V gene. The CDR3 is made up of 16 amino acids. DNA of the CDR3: TGTGCCAGCAGTTACTCGGGACGGGGGGGCGCAGATACGCAGTATTTT. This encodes CASSYSGRGGADTQYF.

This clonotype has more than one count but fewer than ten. CDR3 in amino acids: CASSLNGQGKQTQYF. The CDR3 bases are TGTGCCAGCAGCTTAAACGGACAGGGGAAGCAGACCCAGTACTTC. The chain recombines TRBV7-3 with TRBJ2-5, with 9 bases that match TRBD1. There are 15 residues in the CDR3. The germline V gene encodes CDR1 SGHTA and CDR2 FQGTGA. The ends lost 1 base at V and 6 bases at J; junction bases unmatched: 6.

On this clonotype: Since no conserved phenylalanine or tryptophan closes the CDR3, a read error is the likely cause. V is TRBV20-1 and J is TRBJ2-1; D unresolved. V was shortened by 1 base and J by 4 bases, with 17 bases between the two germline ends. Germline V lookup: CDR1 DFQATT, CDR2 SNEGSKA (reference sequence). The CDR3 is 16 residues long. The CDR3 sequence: CSARGRAGSYYNEQFV. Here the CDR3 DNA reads TGCAGTGCTAGAGGACGGGCCGGCTCTTATTACAATGAGCAGTTCGTC.

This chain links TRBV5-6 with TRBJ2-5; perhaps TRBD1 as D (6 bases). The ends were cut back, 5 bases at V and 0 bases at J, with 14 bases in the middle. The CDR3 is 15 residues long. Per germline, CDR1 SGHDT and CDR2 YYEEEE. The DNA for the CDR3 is TGTGCCAGCAGAGAAAGGGGGTTTGACCAAGAGACCCAGTACTTC. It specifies CASRERGFDQETQYF.

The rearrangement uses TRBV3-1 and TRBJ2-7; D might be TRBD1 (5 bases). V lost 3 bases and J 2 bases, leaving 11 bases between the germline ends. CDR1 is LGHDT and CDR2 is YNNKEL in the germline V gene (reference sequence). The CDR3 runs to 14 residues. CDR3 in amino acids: CASSHTGQTYEQYF. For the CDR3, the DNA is TGTGCCAGCAGCCACACCGGACAAACCTACGAGCAGTACTTC.

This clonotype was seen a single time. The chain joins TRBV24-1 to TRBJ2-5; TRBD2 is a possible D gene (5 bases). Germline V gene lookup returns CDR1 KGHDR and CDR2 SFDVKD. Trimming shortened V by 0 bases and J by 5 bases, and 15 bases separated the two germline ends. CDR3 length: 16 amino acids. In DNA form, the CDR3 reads TGTGCCACCAGTGATTTGGGCCTCAGAGGGAAGGAGACCCAGTACTTC. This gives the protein CATSDLGLRGKETQYF.

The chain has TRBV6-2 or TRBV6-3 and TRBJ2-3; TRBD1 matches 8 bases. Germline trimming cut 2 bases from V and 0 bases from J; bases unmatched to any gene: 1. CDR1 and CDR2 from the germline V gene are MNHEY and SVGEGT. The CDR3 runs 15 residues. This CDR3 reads CASSYRQGSTDTQYF. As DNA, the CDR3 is TGTGCCAGCAGTTACCGACAGGGGAGCACAGATACGCAGTATTTT.

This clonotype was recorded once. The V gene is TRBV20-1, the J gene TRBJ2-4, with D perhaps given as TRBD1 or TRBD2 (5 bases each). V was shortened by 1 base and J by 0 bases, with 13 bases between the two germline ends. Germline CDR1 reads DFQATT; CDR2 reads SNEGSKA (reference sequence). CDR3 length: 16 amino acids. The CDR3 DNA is TGCAGTGCTAGAGGAATGGGACCAAGAGCCAAAAACATTCAGTACTTC. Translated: CSARGMGPRAKNIQYF.

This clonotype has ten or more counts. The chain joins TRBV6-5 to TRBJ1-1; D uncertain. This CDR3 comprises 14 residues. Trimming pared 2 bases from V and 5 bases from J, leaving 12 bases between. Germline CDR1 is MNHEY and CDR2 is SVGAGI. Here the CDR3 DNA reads TGTGCCAGCAGTTACGAGCGCCCCAGGACTGAAGCTTTCTTT. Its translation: CASSYERPRTEAFF.

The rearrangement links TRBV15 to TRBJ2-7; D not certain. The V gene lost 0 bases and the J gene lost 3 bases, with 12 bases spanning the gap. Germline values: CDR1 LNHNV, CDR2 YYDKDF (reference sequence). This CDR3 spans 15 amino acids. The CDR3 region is CATSRDSMGFYEQYF. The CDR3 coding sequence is TGTGCCACCAGCAGAGATTCAATGGGATTCTACGAGCAGTACTTC.

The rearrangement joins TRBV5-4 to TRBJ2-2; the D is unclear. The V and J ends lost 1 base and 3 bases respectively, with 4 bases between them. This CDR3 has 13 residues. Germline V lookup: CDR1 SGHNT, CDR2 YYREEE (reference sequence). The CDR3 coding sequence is TGTGCCAGCAGCTTGCCAGACACCGGGGAGCTGTTTTTT. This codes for CASSLPDTGELFF.

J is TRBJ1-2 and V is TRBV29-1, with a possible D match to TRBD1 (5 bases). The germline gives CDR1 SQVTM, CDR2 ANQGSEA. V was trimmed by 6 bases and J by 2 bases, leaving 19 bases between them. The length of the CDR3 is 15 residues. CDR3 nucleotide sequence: TGCAGCGTGAGGGAAGCTCGGGGGTTAAACTATGGCTACACCTTC. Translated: CSVREARGLNYGYTF.